These T cell receptor beta chains were read from a single sample in a study of T cell responses to AZD1222 COVID-19 vaccine. TCRdb's table, derived via immunoSEQ multiplex PCR, lists solely in-frame clones and lacks some. The repertoire has approximately 180,000 clones, roughly nine tenths of them found once; the top ten carry 3.5% to 4%. Specimen: peripheral blood, collected 28 days after the second dose of the MenACWY control vaccine. The receptors shown here come from an adult who received the MenACWY meningococcal vaccine as a control. Each CDR3 is given with its conserved first and last residue. The D gene is left open where the match is weak. Clone size is shown for a subset of rows, as once, few, many or a class of expanded clone.

V: TRBV9
size: NA
D: NA
J: TRBJ2-1
DNA: TGTGCCAGCAGCCTCCACCCGGGGTCCTACAATGAGCAGTTCTTC
CDR3: CASSLHPGSYNEQFF

V: TRBV27
size: NA
D: TRBD2
J: TRBJ2-7
DNA: TGTGCCAGCACCCCCTCCAGCGGGAGAGGTCTCCGCGGATCCTACGAGCAGTACTTC
CDR3: CASTPSSGRGLRGSYEQYF

V: TRBV30
size: NA
D: NA
J: TRBJ1-4
DNA: TGTGCCTGGAGTGACAGGGTCGGAAAACTGTTTTTT
CDR3: CAWSDRVGKLFF

V: TRBV6-4
size: NA
D: NA
J: TRBJ2-6
DNA: TGTGCCAGCAGTGACTCGAACGTCAACGTCCTGACTTTC
CDR3: CASSDSNVNVLTF

V: TRBV10-2
size: once
D: TRBD1
J: TRBJ2-7
DNA: TGCGCCAGCAGTGAGTCTCAGGGGGCTGGCTCCTACGAGCAGTACTTC
CDR3: CASSESQGAGSYEQYF

V: TRBV5-6
size: NA
D: NA
J: TRBJ1-1
DNA: TGTGCCAGCAGCCTTTTGACAGCCATGAACACTGAAGCTTTCTTT
CDR3: CASSLLTAMNTEAFF

V: TRBV6-6
size: NA
D: NA
J: TRBJ2-2
DNA: TGTGCCAGCAGTTACTCGGATAGCGGGGAGCTGTTTTTT
CDR3: CASSYSDSGELFF

V: TRBV18
size: NA
D: TRBD2
J: TRBJ2-3
DNA: TGTGCCAGCTCACCACGGCTAGCGGGAGCCACAGATACGCAGTATTTT
CDR3: CASSPRLAGATDTQYF

V: TRBV9
size: few
D: NA
J: TRBJ1-1
DNA: TGTGCCAGCAGCACCCGACCCCGCGATGAAGCTTTCTTT
CDR3: CASSTRPRDEAFF

V: TRBV6-5
size: NA
D: TRBD1
J: TRBJ2-7
DNA: TGTGCCAGCGACAGGGGGGGTCTCTCCTACGAGCAGTACTTC
CDR3: CASDRGGLSYEQYF

V: TRBV6-6
size: NA
D: TRBD1
J: TRBJ2-7
DNA: TGTGCCAGCAGTTACCACCACAGGGGATCGGGCTACGAGCAGTACTTC
CDR3: CASSYHHRGSGYEQYF

V: TRBV2
size: NA
D: NA
J: TRBJ2-5
DNA: TGTGCCAGCAGTGACGAGCGGGAGACCCAGTACTTC
CDR3: CASSDERETQYF

V: TRBV9
size: once
D: TRBD1
J: TRBJ1-4
DNA: TGTGCCAGCAGCGTAATGGGACAGGGGAATGAAAAACTGTTTTTT
CDR3: CASSVMGQGNEKLFF

V: TRBV7-8
size: NA
D: NA
J: TRBJ1-2
DNA: TGTGCCAGCAGCTTGGGGTTGGGATCCTATGGCTACACCTTC
CDR3: CASSLGLGSYGYTF

V: TRBV10-1
size: NA
D: TRBD1
J: TRBJ2-2
DNA: TGCGCCAGCAGTGAACACAGGGGGAACACCGGGGAGCTGTTTTTT
CDR3: CASSEHRGNTGELFF

V: TRBV19
size: NA
D: TRBD1
J: TRBJ1-4
DNA: TGTGCCAGTAGCGGGACAGCTGCAACTAATGAAAAACTGTTTTTT
CDR3: CASSGTAATNEKLFF

V: TRBV24-1
size: NA
D: NA
J: TRBJ2-5
DNA: TGTGCCACCAGTGACCGCGGACGGGGGGAGACCCAGTACTTC
CDR3: CATSDRGRGETQYF

V: TRBV5-1
size: NA
D: NA
J: TRBJ2-1
DNA: TGCGCCAGCAGCTTGGCAGGTGTAGGCAATGAGCAGTTCTTC
CDR3: CASSLAGVGNEQFF

V: TRBV5-1
size: NA
D: TRBD2
J: TRBJ2-1
DNA: TGCGCCAGCAGCTTGGTGGCGGGAGGGCCCCACAATGAGCAGTTCTTC
CDR3: CASSLVAGGPHNEQFF

V: TRBV5-1
size: NA
D: TRBD1
J: TRBJ1-3
DNA: TGCGCCAGCAGACTGACGCAGGGGGCCGAATTGAACACCATATATTTT
CDR3: CASRLTQGAELNTIYF

V: TRBV19
size: NA
D: NA
J: TRBJ1-5
DNA: TGTGCCAGTAGCCAACAGGGAAGCAATCAGCCCCAGCATTTT
CDR3: CASSQQGSNQPQHF

V: TRBV6-5
size: few
D: TRBD2
J: TRBJ2-1
DNA: TGTGCCACACTGGGACTAGCGGGACACAATGAGCAGTTCTTC
CDR3: CATLGLAGHNEQFF

V: TRBV3-1/TRBV3-2
size: NA
D: TRBD1
J: TRBJ1-5
DNA: TGTGCCAGCAGCCAAGGGCTGGGGACAGGACGTAATCAGCCCCAGCATTTT
CDR3: CASSQGLGTGRNQPQHF

V: TRBV2
size: NA
D: NA
J: TRBJ1-1
DNA: TGTGCCAGCAGTGAAGGGGGAAACACTGAAGCTTTCTTT
CDR3: CASSEGGNTEAFF

V: TRBV2
size: NA
D: NA
J: TRBJ1-6
DNA: TGTGCCAGCAGTGTTTGGAAAGGGAATTCACCCCTCCACTTT
CDR3: CASSVWKGNSPLHF

V: TRBV27
size: NA
D: NA
J: TRBJ2-1
DNA: TGTGCCAGCAGGCGGGGAAAACGGGGAGAGCAGTTCTTC
CDR3: CASRRGKRGEQFF

V: TRBV7-9
size: NA
D: NA
J: TRBJ1-4
DNA: TGTGCCAGCAGCGCCGGACTAGCAACTAATGAAAAACTGTTTTTT
CDR3: CASSAGLATNEKLFF

V: TRBV4-1
size: few
D: TRBD1
J: TRBJ2-1
DNA: TGCGCCAGCCGCGGGACAGGGTTTAGAAATGAGCAGTTCTTC
CDR3: CASRGTGFRNEQFF

V: TRBV10-3
size: once
D: NA
J: TRBJ2-7
DNA: TGTGCCATCAGTGAGGGAGGAAGGGGAGACGAGCAGTACTTC
CDR3: CAISEGGRGDEQYF

V: TRBV5-1
size: NA
D: NA
J: TRBJ2-3
DNA: TGCGCCAGCAGCTTGCTGGGGTTCCGCACAACAGATACGCAGTATTTT
CDR3: CASSLLGFRTTDTQYF

V: TRBV7-2
size: few
D: TRBD1
J: TRBJ1-1
DNA: TGTGCCAGCAGCTCCCAGCGCGAAGGGGGCGCTTGGGTTTTT
CDR3: CASSSQREGGAWVF

V: TRBV6-2/TRBV6-3
size: NA
D: NA
J: TRBJ1-1
DNA: TGTGCCAGCAGTTACCACAAGGACACGCCATTGAACACTGAAGCTTTCTTT
CDR3: CASSYHKDTPLNTEAFF

V: TRBV7-9
size: NA
D: TRBD2
J: TRBJ2-2
DNA: TGTGCCAGCAGCCCCCCCAGGAGTAGCGGGAGAGTCGGGGAGCTGTTTTTT
CDR3: CASSPPRSSGRVGELFF

V: TRBV7-6
size: NA
D: TRBD2
J: TRBJ2-7
DNA: TGTGCCAGCAGCTCGGGGACTAGCGGGGGGTACGAGCAGTACTTC
CDR3: CASSSGTSGGYEQYF

V: TRBV28
size: few
D: NA
J: TRBJ1-5
DNA: TGTGCCAGCAATGGTGGAGGCAATCAGCCCCAGCATTTT
CDR3: CASNGGGNQPQHF

V: TRBV30
size: NA
D: NA
J: TRBJ1-1
DNA: TGTGCCTGGACGGGGACTGAAGCTTTCTTT
CDR3: CAWTGTEAFF

V: TRBV7-2
size: NA
D: NA
J: TRBJ2-7
DNA: TGTGCCAGCAGCTTAAATCCCTACGAGCAGTACTTC
CDR3: CASSLNPYEQYF

V: TRBV29-1
size: once
D: NA
J: TRBJ1-3
DNA: TGCAGCGTCGCGGGATTATCCTCTGGAAACACCATATATTTT
CDR3: CSVAGLSSGNTIYF

V: TRBV19
size: NA
D: NA
J: TRBJ1-3
DNA: TGTGCCAGTGCTAACAGGGCTCGAGACACCATATATTTT
CDR3: CASANRARDTIYF

V: TRBV24-1
size: NA
D: NA
J: TRBJ2-7
DNA: TGTGCCACCAGTGACGCGGGGAGTGGCTCCTACGAGCAGTACTTC
CDR3: CATSDAGSGSYEQYF

V: TRBV5-4
size: NA
D: NA
J: TRBJ2-7
DNA: TGTGCCAGCAGCTTGGACCAGGGCCCCTACGAGCAGTACTTC
CDR3: CASSLDQGPYEQYF

V: TRBV3-1/TRBV3-2
size: few
D: NA
J: TRBJ2-7
DNA: TGTGCCAGCAGCCACGGGGGAACCTACGAGCAGTACTTC
CDR3: CASSHGGTYEQYF

V: TRBV28
size: NA
D: TRBD1
J: TRBJ1-1
DNA: TGTGCCAGCAGCACCAAAAGACAGGGTATCGCTGAAGCTTTCTTT
CDR3: CASSTKRQGIAEAFF

V: TRBV7-9
size: NA
D: NA
J: TRBJ1-1
DNA: TGTGCCAGCAGTTACTTTACAGGTCCGAACACTGAAGCTTTCTTT
CDR3: CASSYFTGPNTEAFF

V: TRBV6-2/TRBV6-3
size: NA
D: NA
J: TRBJ2-7
DNA: TGTGCCAGCAGCGGGCGGCCCCCCTACGAGCAGTACTTC
CDR3: CASSGRPPYEQYF

V: TRBV10-3
size: NA
D: TRBD2
J: TRBJ2-5
DNA: TGTGCCATCAGTGAAAGGCTAGCGGGAGGGCCGGAGACCCAGTACTTC
CDR3: CAISERLAGGPETQYF

V: TRBV19
size: NA
D: NA
J: TRBJ2-3
DNA: TGTGCCAGTAGTAAGAGTGATCTCACAGATACGCAGTATTTT
CDR3: CASSKSDLTDTQYF

V: TRBV30
size: NA
D: NA
J: TRBJ2-7
DNA: TGTGCCTGGAGTGTTGGAGGATTGGGAAGGACCGAGCAGTACTTC
CDR3: CAWSVGGLGRTEQYF

V: TRBV4-3
size: NA
D: NA
J: TRBJ1-3
DNA: TGCGCCAGCAGCCAAGCGACCGGCTCTGGAAACACCATATATTTT
CDR3: CASSQATGSGNTIYF

V: TRBV7-6
size: NA
D: NA
J: TRBJ2-7
DNA: TGTGCCAGCAGCTTAGGGGGGCCCTACTACGAGCAGTACTTC
CDR3: CASSLGGPYYEQYF

V: TRBV5-1
size: NA
D: NA
J: TRBJ1-1
DNA: TGCGCCAGCAGCCCGGGGGGAAGTTCGAACACTGAAGCTTTCTTT
CDR3: CASSPGGSSNTEAFF

V: TRBV5-1
size: NA
D: NA
J: TRBJ1-2
DNA: TGCGCCAGCAGCTTGTGGGTTGCGACTGGCTACACCTTC
CDR3: CASSLWVATGYTF

V: TRBV2
size: NA
D: NA
J: TRBJ1-4
DNA: TGTGCCAGCAGACATGACAGTGAAAAACTGTTTTTT
CDR3: CASRHDSEKLFF